These T cell receptor beta chains were read from a single sample in a study of T cell therapy after organ transplantation. Which antigens these TCRs recognize remains unknown. This table comes from immunoSEQ multiplex PCR, and its TCRdb copy is limited to in-frame clones, with some not included. Of 44,000 or so clones in the sample, about 95% were seen once. The specimen was CD8+ T cells from blood, collected before autologous CMV-specific T cell therapy. These receptors all come from a human patient who had received a solid organ transplant and had CMV disease. The CDR3 runs from the conserved cysteine through the conserved F or W. The D gene is left open where the match is weak. Clone size, where shown, is once, few, many, or a class for clones that have expanded.

TRBJ2-7 | TRBD2 | TRBV5-1 | . | TGCGCCAGCAGCTTTGCCACTAGCGGTGTTCTGGACGAGCAGTACTTC | CASSFATSGVLDEQYF
TRBJ2-7 | . | TRBV6-5 | . | TGTGCCAGCAGTCTCCAGGGTTTGTCCTACGAGCAGTACTTC | CASSLQGLSYEQYF
TRBJ1-1 | . | TRBV9 | . | TGTGCCAGCAGCGTAAGGTCGGAGAACACTGAAGCTTTCTTT | CASSVRSENTEAFF
TRBJ2-3 | . | TRBV6-6 | . | TGTGCCAGCACCGACGGGGCAGATACGCAGTATTTT | CASTDGADTQYF
TRBJ2-7 | . | TRBV5-4 | . | TGTGCCAGCAGCTTACAGGATCCCTACGAGCAGTACTTC | CASSLQDPYEQYF
TRBJ1-1 | . | TRBV7-2 | . | TGTGCCAGCAGCTTAGTAGGGGCTAGCACTGAAGCTTTCTTT | CASSLVGASTEAFF
TRBJ1-1 | . | TRBV25-1 | . | TGTGCCAGCAGTGCCGGAATGAACACTGAAGCTTTCTTT | CASSAGMNTEAFF
TRBJ1-2 | TRBD1 | TRBV5-4 | . | TGTGCCAGCAGCTTCCAGGGGGCTAACTATGGCTACACCTTC | CASSFQGANYGYTF
TRBJ1-6 | . | TRBV4-3 | few | TGCGCCAGCAGCCCCCGGGACACAAATTCACCCCTCCACTTT | CASSPRDTNSPLHF
TRBJ1-2 | TRBD1 | TRBV6-4 | . | TGTGCCAGCAGTGACTTACCGGACAGGGAAGGCTACACCTTC | CASSDLPDREGYTF
TRBJ2-1 | . | TRBV11-2 | . | TGTGCCAGCAGCTTGAATATGAGGGGCAATGAGCAGTTCTTC | CASSLNMRGNEQFF
TRBJ2-7 | . | TRBV19 | medium-sized | TGTGCCAGTAGCAAACAGCTTACTTCCTACGAGCAGTACTTC | CASSKQLTSYEQYF
TRBJ2-2 | . | TRBV6-5 | once | TGTGCCAGCAGTCAGTTGGGTGGGGAGCTGTTTTTT | CASSQLGGELFF
TRBJ1-1 | . | TRBV9 | . | TGTGCCAGCAGCGAGGCCCCGGGCCTAGACACTGAAGCTTTCTTT | CASSEAPGLDTEAFF
TRBJ1-1 | . | TRBV23-1 | . | TGCGCCAGCAGTCAGTGTCCCCGGGGCACTGAAGCTTTCTTT | CASSQCPRGTEAFF
TRBJ2-2 | . | TRBV5-1 | . | TGCGCCAGCAGCTTGCGCTACACCGGGGAGCTGTTTTTT | CASSLRYTGELFF
TRBJ2-7 | . | TRBV4-1 | . | TGCGCCAGCAGACACCGGGATAGCGAGTCCTACGAGCAGTACTTC | CASRHRDSESYEQYF
TRBJ2-2 | . | TRBV7-9 | . | TGTGCCAGCAGCTTGGGGCAGGGAGCCACCGGGGAGCTGTTTTTT | CASSLGQGATGELFF
TRBJ2-3 | . | TRBV9 | once | TGTGCCAGCAGCGTAGGGGTGAGGGTCACAGATACGCAGTATTTT | CASSVGVRVTDTQYF
TRBJ2-3 | . | TRBV19 | . | TGTGCCAGTAGTGTCAGCACAGATACGCAGTATTTT | CASSVSTDTQYF
TRBJ2-7 | . | TRBV5-1 | . | TGCGCCAGCAGCTTGGCAGGGCAGGCCTACGAGCAGTACTTC | CASSLAGQAYEQYF
TRBJ2-7 | . | TRBV5-1 | . | TGCGCCAGCAGCCCGGGACCGATCTACGAGCAGTACTTC | CASSPGPIYEQYF
TRBJ1-1 | . | TRBV5-1 | . | TGCGCCAGCAGCTTGGGGACTGAAGCTTTCTTT | CASSLGTEAFF
TRBJ2-1 | . | TRBV6-5 | . | TGTGCCAGCAGCCCCCTGCGTGGGTCGGCTGAGCAGTTCTTC | CASSPLRGSAEQFF
TRBJ1-2 | . | TRBV11-2 | once | TGTGCCAGCAGCTTAATCCGGGGCGATGTGAGGTACACCTTC | CASSLIRGDVRYTF